One sample yielded the 14 T cell receptor beta chains listed below, sequenced in a study of T cell repertoires in cytomegalovirus infection. No antigens are known for them. TCRdb ran MiXCR on the reads and lists one entry per CDR3 protein. Found here are about 47,000 distinct CDR3 sequences, roughly 21% of them singletons; the top ten hold over 75%. Sequencing was performed on CD8+ T cells from cultured PBMCs, taken from culture after CMV antigen stimulation. The source of these receptors is a human donor in good health (CMV status not recorded). Some clones in this sample may be carry-over from other donors' samples.

This chain joins TRBV29-1 and TRBJ2-7; a weak D match, TRBD1 (6 bases). CDR1 and CDR2 from the germline V gene are SQVTM and ANQGSEA. Trimming cost V 4 bases and J 3 bases, with 16 bases left between them. The CDR3 contains 14 residues. This chain's CDR3 is CSVVSQGPYYEQYF. The CDR3 DNA reads TGCAGCGTTGTATCACAGGGTCCCTACTACGAGCAGTACTTC.

This clonotype was counted a few times. The V and J genes are TRBV7-8 and TRBJ1-3, with D unclear. Germline V lookup: CDR1 SGHVS, CDR2 FQNEAQ. Deletions cut 2 bases from V and 0 bases from J, with 11 bases between. This CDR3 spans 16 amino acids. CDR3 coding DNA: TGTGCCAGCAGCTTACTGCAGTCGAGCTCTGGAAACACCATATATTTT. Its protein is CASSLLQSSSGNTIYF.

This clonotype was picked up a small number of times. V and J are TRBV27 and TRBJ1-1; D might be TRBD1 (5 bases). The CDR3 contains 14 residues. V shed 7 bases and J shed 1 base, with 13 bases lying between them. Germline V lookup: CDR1 MNHEY, CDR2 SMNVEV (reference sequence). CDR3 region: CASTRAGRNTEAFF. The CDR3, as DNA: TGTGCCAGCACCAGGGCAGGAAGGAACACTGAAGCTTTCTTT.

This sequence joins TRBV12-3 or TRBV12-4 and TRBJ2-3; no reliable D call. V dropped 6 bases and J dropped 4 bases, with 14 bases sitting between them. This CDR3 has 14 residues. This chain's CDR3 is CASSPNLGADTQYF. The CDR3 DNA is TGTGCCAGCAGCCCCAATCTTGGCGCAGATACGCAGTATTTT.

This clonotype appeared a few times. The V gene is TRBV25-1, the J gene TRBJ1-6; D gene unclear. V shed 2 bases and J shed 2 bases, with 4 bases lying between them. Germline assignment: CDR1 MGHDK and CDR2 SYGVNS. This CDR3 spans 14 amino acids. CDR3 DNA sequence: TGTGCCAGCAGTGAACAGCCCTATAATTCACCCCTCCACTTT. Protein: CASSEQPYNSPLHF.

The chain has TRBV9 and TRBJ2-1; 7 positions agree with TRBD2. Per the germline V gene, CDR1 is SGDLS and CDR2 is YYNGEE. The CDR3 sequence is 15 residues long. The J segment lost 5 bases and the V segment lost 4 bases, leaving 9 bases of the junction unmatched. The DNA for the CDR3 is TGTGCCAGCAGCCTATGGCGAGCGGGGCACAATGAGCAGTTCTTC. Protein sequence: CASSLWRAGHNEQFF.

This clonotype turned up a few times. The rearrangement uses TRBV9 and TRBJ1-2; 9 nucleotides match TRBD1. This CDR3 has 16 residues. The trim removed 3 bases at V and 6 bases at J, leaving 12 bases unmatched. Looked up from germline, CDR1 is SGDLS and CDR2 is YYNGEE. The CDR3 region is CASSADPGQGINGYTF. The CDR3 DNA reads as TGTGCCAGCAGCGCCGATCCGGGACAGGGAATTAATGGCTACACCTTC.

The sample holds a few counts of this clonotype. DNA of the CDR3: TGTGCCAGCAGCTTAGGACTATCCGAGCAGTACTTC. Amino acid sequence: CASSLGLSEQYF. V and J are TRBV7-9 and TRBJ2-7; D possibly corresponds to TRBD2 (5 bases). CDR1 and CDR2 from the germline V gene are SEHNR and FQNEAQ (reference sequence). V was shortened by 1 base and J by 6 bases, with 7 bases between the two germline ends. The CDR3 sequence is 12 residues long.

This clonotype has more than one count but fewer than ten. The V gene is TRBV4-1, the J gene TRBJ2-4; 8 nucleotides line up with TRBD1. This CDR3 spans 19 amino acids. V lost 0 bases and J lost 2; bases outside the gene matches: 12. Per the germline V gene, CDR1 is MGHRA and CDR2 is YSYEKL. CDR3 in DNA: TGCGCCAGCAGCCAAGATCAGGGGGCCGGGTTGGGTACCAAAAACATTCAGTACTTC. Its translation is CASSQDQGAGLGTKNIQYF.

The chain uses TRBV5-4 and TRBJ2-7, with D perhaps matching TRBD2 (5 bases). Germline-derived CDR1 and CDR2 are SGHNT and YYREEE (reference sequence). This CDR3 contains 14 residues. V was cut by 0 bases and J by 0 bases, with 7 bases left in between. The CDR3 loop is CASSLGAGSYEQYF. In DNA form, the CDR3 reads TGTGCCAGCAGCTTGGGTGCGGGCTCCTACGAGCAGTACTTC.

This clonotype has more than one count but fewer than ten. The gene calls are TRBV27 and TRBJ1-1; possibly TRBD1 for D (5 bases). V lost 4 bases, J lost 6 bases, and 9 bases lay in between. Germline assignment: CDR1 MNHEY and CDR2 SMNVEV (reference sequence). CDR3 size: 12 residues. The CDR3 DNA sequence: TGTGCCAGCAGTTCCCAGGGCTCTGAAGCTTTCTTT. Translated, it gives CASSSQGSEAFF.

This clonotype was seen more than once but under ten times. The rearrangement uses TRBV5-6 and TRBJ1-5; no definite D call. The CDR3 loop spans 14 amino acids. V lost 3 bases and J lost 0, with 7 bases in between. Germline CDR1 reads SGHDT; CDR2 reads YYEEEE. CDR3 protein: CASSWRGSNQPQHF. The CDR3 DNA follows: TGTGCCAGCAGCTGGCGGGGTAGCAATCAGCCCCAGCATTTT.

This clonotype was picked up a small number of times. This CDR3 is CAISESGTNTEAFF. The CDR3 coding sequence is TGTGCCATCAGTGAGTCAGGGACGAACACTGAAGCTTTCTTT. V usage is TRBV10-3 and J usage is TRBJ1-1; maybe TRBD1 (5 bases). There are 14 residues in the CDR3. Germline lookup yields CDR1 ENHRY and CDR2 SYGVKD. Trimming cost V 0 bases and J 1 base, with 6 bases left between them.

The chain combines TRBV6-2 or TRBV6-3 with TRBJ2-1; possible D gene TRBD2, 5 bases. From germline, CDR1 is MNHEY and CDR2 SVGEGT. The CDR3 extends over 13 amino acids. Trimming cost V 4 bases and J 9 bases, with 13 bases left between them. The CDR3 region is CASSSGLRLEQFF. The CDR3 nucleotides read TGTGCCAGCAGTTCCGGACTGCGTCTTGAGCAGTTCTTC.